These 2 T cell receptor beta chains originate from one sample sequenced in a study of blood T cell repertoires in COVID-19. The data were produced by immunoSEQ multiplex PCR, yet TCRdb's version contains in-frame clones alone and is incomplete. The sample contains about 200,000 clones, around nine tenths of which appear only once. The sample comprised peripheral blood. Source of these receptors: a man aged 18 to 35 with active or convalescent COVID-19.

This clone has more than one count but fewer than ten. The chain is built from TRBV25-1 and TRBJ1-1, with D possibly TRBD1 on 6 matching bases. V was pared by 3 bases and J by 0 bases, with 8 bases between. The CDR3 has 14 amino acids. Germline V lookup: CDR1 MGHDK, CDR2 SYGVNS. The CDR3 reads CASSDTGMNTEAFF. The DNA of the CDR3 is TGTGCCAGCAGTGATACAGGGATGAACACTGAAGCTTTCTTT.

The chain has TRBV10-3 and TRBJ2-7; the D gene is possibly TRBD2 (6 bases). V dropped 0 bases and J dropped 7 bases, with 13 bases sitting between them. Germline V gene lookup returns CDR1 ENHRY and CDR2 SYGVKD. The CDR3 runs 14 residues. The CDR3 DNA follows: TGTGCCATCAGTGAGTCGGGGGGTACGAGAGAGCAGTACTTC. Translating gives CAISESGGTREQYF.